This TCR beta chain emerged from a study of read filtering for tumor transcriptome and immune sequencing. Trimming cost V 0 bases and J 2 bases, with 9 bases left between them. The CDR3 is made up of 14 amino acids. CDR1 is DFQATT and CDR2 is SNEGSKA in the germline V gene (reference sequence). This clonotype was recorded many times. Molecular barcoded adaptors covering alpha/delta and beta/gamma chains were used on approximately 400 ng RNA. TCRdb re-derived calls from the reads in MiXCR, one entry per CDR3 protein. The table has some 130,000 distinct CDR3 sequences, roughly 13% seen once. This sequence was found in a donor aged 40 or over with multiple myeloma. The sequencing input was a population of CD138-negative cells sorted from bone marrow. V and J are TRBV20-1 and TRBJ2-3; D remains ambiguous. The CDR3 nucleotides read TGCAGTGCTAGAGATGGTAGGCACACAGATACGCAGTATTTT. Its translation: CSARDGRHTDTQYF.